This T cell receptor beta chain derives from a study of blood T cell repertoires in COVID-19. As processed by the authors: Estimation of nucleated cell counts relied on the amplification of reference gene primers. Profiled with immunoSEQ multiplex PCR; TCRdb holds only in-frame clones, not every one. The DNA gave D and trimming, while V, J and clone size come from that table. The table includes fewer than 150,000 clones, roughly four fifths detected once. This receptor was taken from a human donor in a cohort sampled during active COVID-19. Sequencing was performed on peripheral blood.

CDR3 protein: CASSLGQGLKDKTYEQYF. For the CDR3, the DNA is TGCGCCAGCAGCTTGGGACAGGGTCTAAAGGACAAGACCTACGAGCAGTACTTC. The chain employs TRBV5-1 and TRBJ2-7; 7 bases are shared with TRBD1. Germline V gives CDR1 SGHRS, CDR2 YFSETQ. V lost 0 bases to trimming and J lost 2 bases; unmatched junction nucleotides: 14. The CDR3 spans 18 residues.